The 9 T cell receptor beta chains listed next were all sequenced from one sample in a study of blood T cells in healthy people across ages. A J-beta primer mix and a sample-barcoded 5' primer were used in a second PCR of about 7 to 12 cycles. TCRdb called the 5' RACE reads again in MiXCR, with one record for every CDR3 protein. The sample lists roughly 680,000 distinct CDR3 sequences, around 48% seen once, with under 35% in the top ten. Sequencing was carried out using blood. Receptor source: a woman aged 55 to 70 in good health.

The J gene is TRBJ2-1, the V gene TRBV5-1; 7 positions agree with TRBD2. V lost 4 bases, J lost 10 bases, and 8 bases stayed unmatched. Per germline, CDR1 SGHRS and CDR2 YFSETQ. This CDR3 region has 13 residues. The CDR3 coding sequence is TGCGCCAGCAGCGCTACTAGCGACGTGGAGCAGTTCTTC. Its protein product is CASSATSDVEQFF.

The sample holds one count of this clonotype. The chain recombines TRBV27 with TRBJ2-7, with D perhaps matching TRBD1 or TRBD2 (5 bases each). CDR1 is MNHEY and CDR2 is SMNVEV in the germline V gene (reference sequence). V gave up 6 bases and J gave up 7 bases, with 25 bases separating them. This CDR3 comprises 16 residues. As DNA, the CDR3 is TGTGCCAGCAGCCCCCAGGGAGCGAACCATTACAATGAGCAGTACTTC. It codes for CASSPQGANHYNEQYF.

This chain links TRBV2 with TRBJ2-5; TRBD1 might be the D (6 bases). Judging by the DNA end, TRBJ2-7 fits better; the J call may be wrong. The CDR3 has 11 residues. From germline, CDR1 is SNHLY and CDR2 FYNNEI. CDR3 DNA: TGTGCCAGCACCGCCAGGGGCGAGCAGTACTTC. Translated: CASTARGEQYF.

This clonotype has a handful of counts. The chain links TRBV11-1 to TRBJ2-5, with 7 positions matching TRBD1. Trimming took 5 bases from V and 4 from J; bases not matched to a gene: 4. Germline V gene lookup returns CDR1 SGHAT and CDR2 FQDESV (reference sequence). This CDR3 is built from 13 residues. Here the CDR3 DNA reads TGTGCCAGCAGCGTCCCAGGGGGAGAGACCCAGTACTTC. The encoded protein is CASSVPGGETQYF.

Regarding this clonotype: An end of the junction does not agree with germline; a read error may underlie this. DNA for the CDR3: TGTGCTAGCAGCAGACAGGGATCTAGCACAGATACGCAGTATTTT. Translation gives CASSRQGSSTDTQYF. J is TRBJ2-3 and V is TRBV7-7; 7 bases agree with TRBD1. Germline V CDR1 and CDR2: SSHAT, FNYEAQ (reference sequence). This CDR3 has 15 amino acids.

The chain joins TRBV9 to TRBJ1-1; 7 nucleotides match TRBD1. V shed 0 bases, J shed 5 bases, and the junction held 4 bases outside the gene matches. The germline V gene encodes CDR1 SGDLS and CDR2 YYNGEE. The CDR3 contains 14 residues. CDR3 nucleotides: TGTGCCAGCAGCGTAGTACAGGGGAGGACTGAAGCTTTCTTT. It specifies CASSVVQGRTEAFF.

The chain combines TRBV28 with TRBJ2-7; 10 nucleotides match TRBD1. Germline-derived CDR1 and CDR2 are MDHEN and SYDVKM. The CDR3 length is 16 residues. V gave up 7 bases and J gave up 4 bases; unmatched junction bases: 13. The CDR3 loop reads CASISHPSGQGYEQYF. CDR3 DNA sequence: TGTGCCAGCATCTCGCATCCTTCGGGACAGGGGTACGAGCAGTACTTC. Full variable domain (missing parts from reference TRBV28 and TRBJ2-7): DVKVTQSSRYLVKRTGEKVFLECVQDMDHENMFWYRQDPGLGLRLIYFSYDVKMKEKGDIPEGYSVSREKKERFSLILESASTNQTSMYLCASISHPSGQGYEQYFGPGTRLTVT.

V is TRBV5-1 and J is TRBJ2-3; no definite D call. V was pared by 4 bases and J by 8 bases, with 20 bases between. CDR3 length equals 15 residues. Germline V CDR1 and CDR2: SGHRS, YFSETQ. In DNA form, the CDR3 reads TGCGCCAGCAGCGCCTCGACTTGGGTGGGCACTACGCAGTATTTT. Translation gives CASSASTWVGTTQYF.

This chain uses TRBV25-1 with TRBJ2-5, with TRBD2 as a possible D gene (5 bases). This CDR3 is built from 16 residues. Germline V gene data show CDR1 as MGHDK and CDR2 as SYGVNS. Between the trimmed V and J ends, which lost 3 bases and 2 bases, there was a span of 16 bases. The CDR3 sequence: CASSDAVAGGQETQYF. In DNA, the CDR3 is TGTGCCAGCAGTGACGCAGTTGCGGGCGGACAAGAGACCCAGTACTTC.